These 14 T cell receptor beta chains originate from one sample sequenced in a study of T cell repertoires in cytomegalovirus infection. Using its own MiXCR run on the reads, TCRdb lists one record per CDR3 protein. Here the sample spans some 680,000 distinct CDR3 sequences, 35% to 40% being singletons. Sequences were obtained from PBMCs. These receptors originate from a human donor in good health (CMV status not recorded). Some clones in this sample may be carry-over from other donors' samples.

A few counts support this clonotype. The chain has TRBV11-2 and TRBJ2-5, with TRBD2 matching over 7 bases. The V segment lost 1 base and the J segment 1 base; nucleotides outside the gene matches: 15. CDR3 length: 19 residues. Per the germline V gene, CDR1 is SGHAT and CDR2 is FQNNGV. DNA for the CDR3: TGTGCCAGCAGCTTAGCCTCCGCGCTTCAGGCTAGCGGCCAAGAGACCCAGTACTTC. Protein: CASSLASALQASGQETQYF. The entire variable domain, with the rest obtained from reference TRBV11-2 and TRBJ2-5, is as follows: EAGVAQSPRYKIIEKRQSVAFWCNPISGHATLYWYQQILGQGPKLLIQFQNNGVVDDSQLPKDRFSAERLKGVDSTLKIQPAKLEDSAVYLCASSLASALQASGQETQYFGPGTRLLVL.

The rearrangement uses TRBV6-2 or TRBV6-3 and TRBJ2-7, with TRBD1 matching over 8 bases. CDR1 MNHEY and CDR2 SVGEGT come from the germline V gene. The J segment lost 5 bases and the V segment lost 2 bases, leaving 8 bases of the junction unmatched. The CDR3 is made up of 15 amino acids. CDR3 protein: CASSYTGTGPNEQYF. Written as DNA, the CDR3 is TGTGCCAGCAGTTACACCGGGACAGGACCCAACGAGCAGTACTTC.

J is TRBJ1-1 and V is TRBV25-1; unclear D gene. Germline CDR1 reads MGHDK; CDR2 reads SYGVNS. V was shortened by 3 bases and J by 1 base, with 6 bases between the two germline ends. This CDR3 spans 13 amino acids. The CDR3 bases are TGTGCCAGCAGTGAGGGCAAGAACACTGAAGCTTTCTTT. This sequence encodes CASSEGKNTEAFF.

The V gene is TRBV6-6, the J gene TRBJ2-7, with TRBD2 identical over 7 bases. The V segment lost 8 bases and the J segment 3 bases; nucleotides outside the gene matches: 16. CDR3 length equals 16 residues. Per germline, CDR1 MNHNY and CDR2 SVGAGI (reference sequence). The CDR3 nucleotides read TGTGCCAGCGGGGAGGGCAGGGCCACCCCTTACTACGAGCAGTACTTC. As protein: CASGEGRATPYYEQYF.

This clonotype was counted once. The J gene is TRBJ2-3, the V gene TRBV20-1; D is unclear. CDR1 is DFQATT and CDR2 is SNEGSKA in the germline V gene (reference sequence). The CDR3 loop spans 16 amino acids. The V gene lost 0 bases and the J gene lost 4 bases, with 17 bases spanning the gap. Here the CDR3 reads CSARDLFRARPDTQYF. The CDR3 nucleotides are TGCAGTGCTAGAGATCTATTTAGGGCCCGGCCAGATACGCAGTATTTT.

This clonotype occurred once. The chain is built from TRBV18 and TRBJ2-5; unclear D gene. This CDR3 spans 15 amino acids. Germline values: CDR1 KGHSH, CDR2 LQKENI. Trimming shortened V by 2 bases and J by 4 bases, and 14 bases separated the two germline ends. The CDR3 nucleotides read TGTGCCAGCTCACCAGTTGTAAAGGGTGGAGAGACCCAGTACTTC. This codes for CASSPVVKGGETQYF.

The rearrangement joins TRBV10-3 to TRBJ1-1; D possibly corresponds to TRBD1 (5 bases). Germline V gene data show CDR1 as ENHRY and CDR2 as SYGVKD. The CDR3 spans 13 residues. The V end lost 6 bases, the J end lost 3 bases, and 11 bases lay between the germline ends. CDR3 nucleotide sequence: TGTGCCATCAGCGCGCAGGGCTACACTGAAGCTTTCTTT. This translates into CAISAQGYTEAFF.

J is TRBJ2-5 and V is TRBV28; D uncertain. There are 12 residues in the CDR3. V lost 6 bases to trimming and J lost 5 bases, with 10 bases between them. Germline loops: CDR1 MDHEN, CDR2 SYDVKM. The DNA for the CDR3 is TGTGCCAGCAGACCTACTCGCGAGACCCAGTACTTC. The encoded protein is CASRPTRETQYF.

This rearrangement joins TRBV12-3 or TRBV12-4 to TRBJ2-1; D tentatively reads TRBD1 or TRBD2 (5 bases each). The V gene lost 5 bases and the J gene lost 0 bases, with 14 bases spanning the gap. This CDR3 is built from 16 residues. CDR3 residues: CASSHDRLTSYNEQFF. The CDR3 nucleotides read TGTGCCAGCAGTCACGACAGACTAACCTCCTACAATGAGCAGTTCTTC.

In its sample, this clonotype was seen a few times. The chain has TRBV6-5 and TRBJ2-7, with TRBD1 matching over 9 bases. Germline CDR1 MNHEY, CDR2 SVGAGI. Losses at the gene ends were 7 bases for V and 5 bases for J; bases not matched to a gene: 3. The CDR3 spans 12 residues. Here the CDR3 DNA reads TGTGCCAGCAAGACAGGGGGGAACGAGCAGTACTTC. Protein product: CASKTGGNEQYF.

This clonotype was recorded many times. The chain carries TRBV10-3 and TRBJ1-6; a weak D match, TRBD1 (5 bases). The CDR3 sequence is 15 residues long. V dropped 6 bases and J dropped 9 bases, with 18 bases sitting between them. Germline CDR1 is ENHRY and CDR2 is SYGVKD. DNA of the CDR3: TGTGCCATCAGGGATTTCCAGGGAAATGGTTCACCCCTCCACTTT. As protein: CAIRDFQGNGSPLHF.

The rearrangement joins TRBV6-1 to TRBJ2-1; TRBD1 matches at 7 bases. Germline V gives CDR1 MNHNS, CDR2 SASEGT. This CDR3 is built from 14 residues. V shed 6 bases and J 9 bases; nucleotides not matched to a gene: 11. Here the CDR3 DNA reads TGTGCCAGCAGCCACCGGGACAGCCGGGGTGAGCAGTTCTTC. Protein: CASSHRDSRGEQFF.

The gene calls are TRBV7-2 and TRBJ2-1; D may be TRBD2 (5 bases). This CDR3 contains 15 residues. V was pared by 2 bases and J by 12 bases, with 20 bases between. Germline V lookup: CDR1 SGHTA, CDR2 FQGNSA. The CDR3 DNA reads as TGTGCCAGCAGCTTAAGAGTGGATAGCGACGATGTGCAGTTCTTC. This codes for CASSLRVDSDDVQFF.

The gene calls are TRBV29-1 and TRBJ1-1, with D tentatively TRBD1 (6 bases). Germline assignment: CDR1 SQVTM and CDR2 ANQGSEA. The CDR3 is 14 residues long. V was trimmed by 4 bases and J by 0 bases, leaving 12 bases between them. CDR3 DNA: TGCAGCGTTGGCCGACAGGTCATGAACACTGAAGCTTTCTTT. Translating it yields CSVGRQVMNTEAFF. Drawing the rest from reference TRBV29-1 and TRBJ1-1, the complete variable domain is SAVISQKPSRDICQRGTSLTIQCQVDSQVTMMFWYRQQPGQSLTLIATANQGSEATYESGFVIDKFPISRPNLTFSTLTVSNMSPEDSSIYLCSVGRQVMNTEAFFGQGTRLTVV.